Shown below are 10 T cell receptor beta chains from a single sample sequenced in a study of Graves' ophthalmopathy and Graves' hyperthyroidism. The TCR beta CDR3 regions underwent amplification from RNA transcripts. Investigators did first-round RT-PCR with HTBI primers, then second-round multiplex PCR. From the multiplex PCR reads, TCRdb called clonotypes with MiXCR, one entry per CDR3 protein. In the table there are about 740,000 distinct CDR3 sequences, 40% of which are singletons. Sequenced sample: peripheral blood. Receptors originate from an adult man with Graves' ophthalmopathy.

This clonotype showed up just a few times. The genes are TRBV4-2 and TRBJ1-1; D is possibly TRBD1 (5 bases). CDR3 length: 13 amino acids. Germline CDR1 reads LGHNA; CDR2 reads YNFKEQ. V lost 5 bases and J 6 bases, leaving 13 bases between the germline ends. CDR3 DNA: TGTGCCAGCAGCGGGGGGGTTCGAGCTGAAGCTTTCTTT. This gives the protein CASSGGVRAEAFF.

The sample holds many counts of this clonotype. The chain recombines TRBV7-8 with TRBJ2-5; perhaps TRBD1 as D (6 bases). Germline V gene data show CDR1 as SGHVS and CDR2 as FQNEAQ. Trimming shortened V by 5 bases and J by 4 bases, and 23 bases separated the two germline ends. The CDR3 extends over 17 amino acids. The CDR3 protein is CASSPGHSPSYTETQYF. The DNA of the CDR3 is TGTGCCAGCAGCCCGGGACATTCGCCCTCGTACACAGAGACCCAGTACTTC.

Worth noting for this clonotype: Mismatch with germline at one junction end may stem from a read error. CDR3 residues: CASSQTTGNRGYF. In DNA, the CDR3 is TGTGCCAGCAGCCAGACAACGGGGAATAGGGGATACTTC. V gene TRBV15 combines with J gene TRBJ2-7; D possibly uses TRBD1 or TRBD2 (5 bases each). The germline V gene has CDR1 LNHNV and CDR2 YYDKDF (reference sequence). The length of the CDR3 is 13 residues.

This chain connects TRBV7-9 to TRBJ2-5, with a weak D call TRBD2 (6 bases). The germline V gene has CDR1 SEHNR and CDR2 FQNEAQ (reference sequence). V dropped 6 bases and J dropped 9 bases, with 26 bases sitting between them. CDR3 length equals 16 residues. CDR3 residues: CASSASLFGTSSAQYF. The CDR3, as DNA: TGTGCCAGCAGTGCGAGTCTATTCGGGACTTCATCGGCCCAGTACTTC.

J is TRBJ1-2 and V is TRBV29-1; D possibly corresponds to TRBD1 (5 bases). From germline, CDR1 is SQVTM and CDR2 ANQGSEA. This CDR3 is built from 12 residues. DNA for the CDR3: TGCAGTTTCGGGCAGGGTGCCTATGGCTACACCTTC. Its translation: CSFGQGAYGYTF. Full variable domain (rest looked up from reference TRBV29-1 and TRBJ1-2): SAVISQKPSRDICQRGTSLTIQCQVDSQVTMMFWYRQQPGQSLTLIATANQGSEATYESGFVIDKFPISRPNLTFSTLTVSNMSPEDSSIYLCSFGQGAYGYTFGSGTRLTVV.

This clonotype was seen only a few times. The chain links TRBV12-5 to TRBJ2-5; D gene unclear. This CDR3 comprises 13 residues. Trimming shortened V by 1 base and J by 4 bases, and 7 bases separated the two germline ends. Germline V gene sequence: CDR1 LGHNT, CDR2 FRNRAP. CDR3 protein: CASGLGNVETQYF. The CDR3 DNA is TGTGCTAGTGGTTTGGGGAACGTAGAGACCCAGTACTTC.

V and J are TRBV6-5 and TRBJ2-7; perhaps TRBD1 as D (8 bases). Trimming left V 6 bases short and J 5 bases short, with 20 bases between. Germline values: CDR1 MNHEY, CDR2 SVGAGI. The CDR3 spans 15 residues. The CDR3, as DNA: TGTGCCAGCAGCCGCGGACAGGGAGGGAGTAACGAGCAGTACTTC. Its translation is CASSRGQGGSNEQYF.

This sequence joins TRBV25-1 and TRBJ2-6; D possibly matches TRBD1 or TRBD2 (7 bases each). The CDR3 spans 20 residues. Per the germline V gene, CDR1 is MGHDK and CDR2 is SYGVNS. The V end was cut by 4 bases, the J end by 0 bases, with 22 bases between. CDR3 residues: CASSARVAGGDDSGANVLTF. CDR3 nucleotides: TGTGCCAGCAGTGCTAGAGTTGCAGGGGGGGACGACTCTGGGGCCAACGTCCTGACTTTC.

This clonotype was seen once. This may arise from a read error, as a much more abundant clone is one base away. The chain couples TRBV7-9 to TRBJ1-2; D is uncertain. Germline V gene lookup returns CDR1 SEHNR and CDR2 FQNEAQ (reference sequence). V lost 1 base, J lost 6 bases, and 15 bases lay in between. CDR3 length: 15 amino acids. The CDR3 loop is CASSLGVSMGNGYTF. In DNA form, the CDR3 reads TGTGCCAGCAGCTTAGGAGTTAGTATGGGAAATGGCTACACCTTC.

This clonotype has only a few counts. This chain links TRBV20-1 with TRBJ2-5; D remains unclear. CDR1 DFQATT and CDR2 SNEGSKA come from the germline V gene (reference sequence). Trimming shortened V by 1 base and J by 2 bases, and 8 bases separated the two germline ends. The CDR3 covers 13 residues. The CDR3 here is CSARGQFQETQYF. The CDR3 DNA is TGCAGTGCTAGAGGCCAGTTTCAAGAGACCCAGTACTTC.